The TCR beta chain under discussion was sequenced for a study of blood T cell repertoires in COVID-19. Study-level background: Some COVID-19 samples were acute and others convalescent; all came from the United States, Italy and Spain. The analysed material was cDNA or gDNA that came from T cells, B-cell-depleted T cells, or PBMCs.

There are 14 residues in the CDR3. The germline gives CDR1 MDHEN, CDR2 SYDVKM. V was clipped by 3 bases and J by 3 bases, with 12 bases between them. In the source study's methods: Reference gene primer amplification in the assay estimated nucleated cell counts. Sequenced by immunoSEQ multiplex PCR; TCRdb stores in-frame clones only, minus some. V, J and clone size reflect that table, while D and trimming were determined from the DNA. The sample comprises about 93,000 clones, around four fifths of which are singletons, and roughly 15% rests with the top ten. The sample holds one count of this clone. The TCR originated in a human donor in a cohort sampled during active COVID-19. The J gene is TRBJ2-7, the V gene TRBV28; D is ambiguous. Input material: peripheral blood. In DNA form, the CDR3 reads TGTGCCAGCAGTTTGTTGGCGGATGGCTACGAGCAGTACTTC. Encoded protein: CASSLLADGYEQYF.